This section outlines one TCR beta chain sequence together with its context. The data belong to a study of T cell responses to AZD1222 COVID-19 vaccine. The data were produced by immunoSEQ multiplex PCR, yet TCRdb's version contains in-frame clones alone and is incomplete. The sample has 150,000 to 200,000 clones; 80% to 90% are singletons. This specimen consisted of peripheral blood, obtained on day 0 of AZD1222 vaccination. The TCR was taken from an adult in good health.

In DNA, the CDR3 is TGTGCCAGCAGCGAACAGGGCGGAGGAATTGAAAAACTGTTTTTT. This gives the protein CASSEQGGGIEKLFF. The chain has TRBV7-9 and TRBJ1-4; D perhaps matches TRBD1 (6 bases). The CDR3 sequence is 15 residues long. CDR1 is SEHNR, CDR2 FQNEAQ, per germline (reference sequence). With 5 bases removed from V and 7 bases from J, the gap between germline ends came to 17 bases.